The clone carrying this T cell receptor (beta chain) was observed once. Cells designated naive CD8 were CD45RO-negative and were positively selected for CCR7, with terminally differentiated effector memory CD45RA+ cells excluded. Here immunoSEQ multiplex PCR was the method, and the copy in TCRdb shows in-frame clones only, minus some. The table includes hundreds of thousands of clones, 80% to 95% detected once. The data originate from a study of shared clonotypes between healthy human individuals. CDR1 is MNHNS and CDR2 is SASEGT in the germline V gene. The CDR3 totals 14 residues. V was clipped by 6 bases and J by 4 bases; unmatched bases: 6.

This chain uses TRBV6-1 with TRBJ2-7; 10 bases match TRBD1. Material: naive CD8+ T cells sorted from blood. The sequence was obtained from a man aged 25-45 years in good health. The chain's CDR3 is CASRPGQGPYEQYF. For the CDR3, the DNA is TGTGCCAGCAGACCGGGACAGGGGCCTTACGAGCAGTACTTC.